Listed below are T cell receptor beta chains from one sample, sequenced in a study of cytomegalovirus exposure and HLA in healthy donors. Generated by immunoSEQ multiplex PCR, the TCRdb table keeps only in-frame clones and is missing some. The ten most abundant clones cover approximately 15% of a sample with fewer than 75,000 clones. The material sequenced was PBMCs. The receptor set was obtained from a boy younger than 18 in good health and CMV-seronegative. Each CDR3 is given with its conserved first and last residue. Each record gives: V gene, J gene, D gene, CDR3 protein. A D gene is named only where the DNA matches it firmly.

TRBV29-1	TRBJ2-2	NA	CSVGGAGWVTGELFF
TRBV6-4	TRBJ2-7	TRBD1	CASSDLGQGLSYEQYF
TRBV2	TRBJ1-1	NA	CASSLLLMNTEAFF
TRBV10-1	TRBJ2-2	NA	CASSQVRGNTGELFF
TRBV5-1	TRBJ2-3	TRBD2	CASSQTSGVKDTQYF
TRBV5-6	TRBJ1-1	NA	CASTLTDNTYMNTEAFF
TRBV15	TRBJ1-2	TRBD1	CATSRAGTANYGYTF
TRBV30	TRBJ1-5	TRBD1	CAWRVKTGLGQPQHF
TRBV10-3	TRBJ2-5	NA	CAISESIGEPGVQETQYF
TRBV19	TRBJ1-2	TRBD1	CASSLGDSLNYGYTF
TRBV11-3	TRBJ2-2	TRBD1	CASSGTGTGSSRHTGELFF
TRBV7-9	TRBJ2-5	TRBD2	CASTRGGGETQYF
TRBV19	TRBJ1-2	NA	CASSIPFQGSGYTF
TRBV27	TRBJ1-5	NA	CASSPSRGSNQPQHF
TRBV7-2	TRBJ2-3	NA	CASSLASTLLSTDTQYF
TRBV5-6	TRBJ2-7	NA	CASSRALGTRAYEQYF
TRBV7-2	TRBJ2-3	NA	CASSPTTSTDTQYF
TRBV5-1	TRBJ1-4	TRBD1	CASSSTGINEKLFF
TRBV5-1	TRBJ1-4	TRBD1	CASSTGTANEKLFF
TRBV30	TRBJ2-7	TRBD2	CAWRGTSGFSYEQYF
TRBV6-5	TRBJ2-7	TRBD2	CASSPVGRASYEQYF
TRBV5-1	TRBJ2-1	TRBD1	CASSPPQGQGPRFF
TRBV19	TRBJ2-7	TRBD2	CASSIGAGVYEQYF
TRBV2	TRBJ1-5	NA	CASSEGGTQPQHF
TRBV9	TRBJ2-7	TRBD1	CASSAQFRDRGHEQYF
TRBV6-1	TRBJ2-3	TRBD2	CASSEAGLAGTDTQYF
TRBV5-6	TRBJ2-7	TRBD2	CASSLVLAGVNEQYF
TRBV19	TRBJ2-7	TRBD1	CASSIRDRDAGEQYF
TRBV5-1	NA	NA	CASSLDNYEQYF
TRBV7-8	TRBJ2-7	NA	CASSLAAGQYF
TRBV5-6	TRBJ1-2	NA	CASSLNRLPPVYGYTF
TRBV27	TRBJ1-5	TRBD1	CATRRPGQGNQPQHF
TRBV19	TRBJ1-1	NA	CASSLLFSQGAGTEAFF
TRBV4-3	TRBJ2-3	NA	CASSQVGVSDTQYF
TRBV27	TRBJ1-4	NA	CASSLGWPGDEKLFF
TRBV7-8	TRBJ1-1	TRBD1	CASSWGQGAAEAFF
TRBV7-7	TRBJ2-5	NA	CASSLAGVGQETQYF
TRBV5-1	TRBJ1-1	NA	CASSFTELNTEAFF
TRBV6-1	NA	TRBD1	CASSGRDRGYEQYF
TRBV7-9	TRBJ1-6	TRBD1	CASRGGQGLNSPLHF
TRBV27	TRBJ2-3	TRBD2	CASSFAGDRQDTQYF
TRBV6-5	TRBJ2-5	NA	CASSYSRAQETQYF
TRBV29-1	TRBJ2-3	TRBD2	CSVVGGATDTQYF
TRBV9	TRBJ2-7	NA	CASSVGGMSSYEQYF
TRBV11-3	TRBJ1-4	NA	CASSMGRTNEKLFF
TRBV9	TRBJ2-7	TRBD2	CASSIGASGRNEQYF
TRBV5-4	TRBJ1-5	TRBD1	CASSSGQGNDQPQHF
TRBV25-1	TRBJ2-7	TRBD1	CASSVLAGGAEGEQYF
TRBV5-6	TRBJ2-7	NA	CASSPPGLATTYEQYF
TRBV6-1	TRBJ2-7	TRBD2	CASSDSGEGRNEQYF